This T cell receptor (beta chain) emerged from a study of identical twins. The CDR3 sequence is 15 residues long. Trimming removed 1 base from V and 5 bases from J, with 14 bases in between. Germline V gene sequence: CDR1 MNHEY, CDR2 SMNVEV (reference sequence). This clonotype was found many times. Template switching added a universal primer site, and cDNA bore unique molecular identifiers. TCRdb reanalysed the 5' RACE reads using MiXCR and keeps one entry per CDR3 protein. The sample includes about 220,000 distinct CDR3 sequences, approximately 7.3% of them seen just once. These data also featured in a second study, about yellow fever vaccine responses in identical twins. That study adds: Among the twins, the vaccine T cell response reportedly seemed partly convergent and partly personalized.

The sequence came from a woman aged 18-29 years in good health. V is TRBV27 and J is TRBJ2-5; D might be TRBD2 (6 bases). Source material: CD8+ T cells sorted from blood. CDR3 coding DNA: TGTGCCAGCAGTTTATACGGGGGTAATTACGAGACCCAGTACTTC. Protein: CASSLYGGNYETQYF.